The 18 T cell receptor beta chains given below trace back to one sample, sequenced in a study of blood T cell repertoires in COVID-19. The repertoire was sequenced with immunoSEQ multiplex PCR; TCRdb's copy has only in-frame clones and lacks some. The sample has around 140,000 clones, 65% to 85% seen once. Sequenced material: peripheral blood. The receptors were gathered from a woman aged 80 or over with acute or convalescent COVID-19.

This clone was detected once. The chain couples TRBV20-1 to TRBJ1-1; 7 bases are shared with TRBD1. CDR3 length: 11 residues. Trimming removed 3 bases from V and 13 bases from J; junction bases left unmatched: 8. Germline V gene lookup returns CDR1 DFQATT and CDR2 SNEGSKA (reference sequence). This CDR3 is CSARRDRKVFF. CDR3 nucleotides: TGCAGTGCTAGGAGGGACAGAAAGGTTTTCTTT.

The J gene is TRBJ1-3, the V gene TRBV30, with D perhaps TRBD1 (5 bases). Looked up from germline, CDR1 is GTSNPN and CDR2 is SVGIG (reference sequence). Trimming removed 4 bases at V and 0 bases at J, with 16 bases between. The CDR3 runs to 16 residues. DNA for the CDR3: TGTGCCTGGATGGGAGGGGCCCGACCCTCTGGAAACACCATATATTTT. It is translated as CAWMGGARPSGNTIYF.

The chain combines TRBV12-3 or TRBV12-4 with TRBJ1-1; D is undetermined. The V and J ends lost 4 bases and 7 bases respectively, with 10 bases between them. The CDR3 has 12 residues. The CDR3 DNA is TGTGCCAGCAGTTATATACTGTATGAAGCTTTCTTT. This translates into CASSYILYEAFF.

The chain has TRBV12-5 and TRBJ2-2; 10 nucleotides align to TRBD1. J was trimmed by 8 bases and V by 3 bases; bases with no gene match: 12. The germline CDR1 and CDR2 sequences are LGHNT and FRNRAP. This CDR3 spans 17 amino acids. In nucleotides, the CDR3 is TGTGCTAGTGGTTTTTTCGGGACAGGGGCTTTGGAGGGGGAGCTGTTTTTT. Residues: CASGFFGTGALEGELFF.

The chain combines TRBV5-4 with TRBJ2-5; 8 bases line up with TRBD1. Germline trimming cut 5 bases from V and 2 bases from J; bases unmatched to any gene: 5. Germline CDR1 is SGHNT and CDR2 is YYREEE (reference sequence). CDR3 size: 14 residues. The CDR3: CASRQDRVQETQYF. CDR3 DNA sequence: TGTGCCAGCAGGCAGGACAGGGTACAAGAGACCCAGTACTTC.

Only one count was recorded for this clone. The chain uses TRBV4-3 and TRBJ1-3, with D perhaps matching TRBD1 (6 bases). The length of the CDR3 is 16 residues. Trimming removed 0 bases at V and 4 bases at J, with 13 bases between. Per germline, CDR1 LGHNA and CDR2 YSLEER. CDR3 sequence: CASSQDQGTVGNTIYF. The DNA of the CDR3 is TGCGCCAGCAGCCAAGATCAGGGGACCGTAGGAAACACCATATATTTT.

V usage is TRBV5-8 and J usage is TRBJ2-3; 9 bases map to TRBD2. The CDR3 sequence is 15 residues long. Germline-derived CDR1 and CDR2 are SGHTS and YDEGEE. V trimming: 0 bases; J trimming: 1 base; junction bases outside the gene matches: 0. CDR3 protein: CASSLGLAGTDTQYF. The CDR3 coding sequence is TGTGCCAGCAGCTTGGGACTAGCGGGCACAGATACGCAGTATTTT.

V gene TRBV10-1 combines with J gene TRBJ2-3; TRBD1 might be the D (6 bases). V was cut by 0 bases and J by 5 bases, with 12 bases left in between. Per the germline V gene, CDR1 is WNHNN and CDR2 is SYGVQD (reference sequence). The CDR3 length is 15 residues. The CDR3 nucleotides are TGCGCCAGCAGTGAGTCCAACAGGGCGATAGATACGCAGTATTTT. Translated: CASSESNRAIDTQYF.

In this sample, this clone turned up a few times. The chain uses TRBV27 and TRBJ1-2; D is unresolved. Germline CDR1 MNHEY, CDR2 SMNVEV (reference sequence). This CDR3 has 13 amino acids. Between the trimmed V and J ends, which lost 6 bases and 8 bases, there was a span of 16 bases. CDR3 in amino acids: CASRSRVEGGYTF. The CDR3 DNA reads as TGTGCCAGCAGATCGCGAGTCGAGGGAGGCTACACCTTC.

V gene TRBV6-2 or TRBV6-3 combines with J gene TRBJ2-1, with 11 positions matching TRBD2. With V trimmed by 5 bases and J by 9 bases, 9 bases remained unmatched. The CDR3 is made up of 15 amino acids. CDR1 is MNHEY, CDR2 SVGEGT, per germline. The CDR3 protein is CASSTFSGRAGEQFF. CDR3 DNA: TGTGCCAGCAGTACCTTTAGCGGGAGGGCCGGTGAGCAGTTCTTC.

The chain is built from TRBV7-9 and TRBJ1-6; the D is unclear. The CDR3 totals 14 residues. Germline lookup yields CDR1 SEHNR and CDR2 FQNEAQ (reference sequence). V shed 1 base and J shed 10 bases, with 11 bases lying between them. The CDR3 DNA is TGTGCCAGCAGCTTAGGAGGGCTGGGATCACCCCTCCACTTT. Translated, it gives CASSLGGLGSPLHF.

The chain recombines TRBV6-5 with TRBJ1-2, with D perhaps matching TRBD1 (5 bases). This CDR3 contains 15 residues. Germline CDR1 reads MNHEY; CDR2 reads SVGAGI. Trimming removed 6 bases at V and 3 bases at J, with 17 bases between. This CDR3 reads CASRSRAPRDYGYTF. As DNA, the CDR3 is TGTGCCAGCAGAAGCAGGGCCCCTAGGGACTATGGCTACACCTTC.

The genes are TRBV9 and TRBJ1-1, with 8 bases fitting TRBD1. Germline V CDR1 and CDR2: SGDLS, YYNGEE. Trimming removed 3 bases from V and 4 bases from J; junction bases left unmatched: 5. This CDR3 comprises 14 residues. The CDR3 bases are TGTGCCAGCAGCGCCACCACAGGGGGCACTGAAGCTTTCTTT. Its protein product is CASSATTGGTEAFF.

This chain links TRBV30 with TRBJ1-6, with TRBD1 matching over 9 bases. The CDR3 loop spans 14 amino acids. CDR1 and CDR2 from the germline V gene are GTSNPN and SVGIG (reference sequence). Trimming cost V 0 bases and J 7 bases; bases outside gene matches: 1. CDR3 sequence: CAWSVGTGNSPLHF. CDR3 nucleotides: TGTGCCTGGAGTGTAGGGACAGGGAATTCACCCCTCCACTTT.

The V and J genes are TRBV30 and TRBJ2-5, with 12 nucleotides matching TRBD2. CDR1 GTSNPN and CDR2 SVGIG come from the germline V gene (reference sequence). V shed 3 bases, J shed 4 bases, and the junction held 6 bases outside the gene matches. The CDR3 extends over 15 amino acids. The CDR3 protein is CAWSRLAGALETQYF. DNA for the CDR3: TGTGCCTGGAGCAGACTAGCGGGAGCCCTAGAGACCCAGTACTTC.

The J gene is TRBJ2-7, the V gene TRBV19; 9 positions agree with TRBD1. Per the germline V gene, CDR1 is LNHDA and CDR2 is SQIVND (reference sequence). J lost 1 base, V lost 10 bases, and 8 bases had no gene match. The CDR3 loop spans 14 amino acids. The CDR3 sequence is CATRRDRESYEQYF. CDR3 nucleotides: TGTGCCACTCGGCGGGACAGGGAATCCTACGAGCAGTACTTC.

This chain connects TRBV6-5 to TRBJ1-3, with 8 bases identical to TRBD1. The junction had 2 bases not matched to a gene; V was cut back by 6 bases and J by 4 bases. The germline V gene encodes CDR1 MNHEY and CDR2 SVGAGI. The CDR3 is 13 residues long. The CDR3 loop reads CASRGQGGNTIYF. In DNA form, the CDR3 reads TGTGCCAGCAGAGGACAGGGCGGAAACACCATATATTTT.

The chain has TRBV10-3 and TRBJ2-2, with D tentatively TRBD1 (6 bases). V lost 0 bases and J lost 1, with 9 bases in between. Germline-derived CDR1 and CDR2 are ENHRY and SYGVKD. The CDR3 sequence is 16 residues long. The CDR3 here is CAISESGTLNTGELFF. DNA of the CDR3: TGTGCCATCAGTGAGTCTGGGACATTGAACACCGGGGAGCTGTTTTTT.